A selection of T cell receptor beta chains follows, all from one sample in a study of human T cells and chemical hapten exposure. TCRdb re-derived calls from the RACE reads in MiXCR, one entry per CDR3 protein. The data show 380,000 or so distinct CDR3 sequences, about 5% seen once. Sequences were derived from whole blood, sampled in connection with sensitization to the hapten diphenylcyclopropenone (DPC). Source of these receptors: a woman aged 18-30 years with alopecia areata. Some clones in this sample may be carry-over from other donors' samples. Each CDR3 is given with its conserved first and last residue. The D gene is left open where the match is weak. Not every row has a clone size; where given, it reads once, few, many or a size class.

V gene: TRBV5-4; D gene: TRBD1; J gene: TRBJ1-4; clone size: few; CDR3 DNA: TGTGCCAGCACATTGGACAGGGGCTATACTAATGAAAAACTGTTTTTT; CDR3 protein: CASTLDRGYTNEKLFF
V gene: TRBV18; D gene: .; J gene: TRBJ1-4; clone size: many; CDR3 DNA: TGTGCCAGCTCAGGACAGCGAACCGCAACTAATGAAAAACTGTTTTTT; CDR3 protein: CASSGQRTATNEKLFF
V gene: TRBV12-3/TRBV12-4; D gene: TRBD1; J gene: TRBJ1-3; clone size: many; CDR3 DNA: TGTGCCAGCAGCAAACAGGGGTCAGGAAACACCATATATTTT; CDR3 protein: CASSKQGSGNTIYF
V gene: TRBV12-3/TRBV12-4; D gene: TRBD1; J gene: TRBJ1-1; clone size: many; CDR3 DNA: TGTGCCAGCAGTTTACAGGGGGCGCGAGGTACTGAAGCTTTCTTT; CDR3 protein: CASSLQGARGTEAFF
V gene: TRBV3-1; D gene: .; J gene: TRBJ2-3; clone size: many; CDR3 DNA: TGTGCCAGCAGCCGGAGAAGCACAGATACGCAGTATTTT; CDR3 protein: CASSRRSTDTQYF
V gene: TRBV2; D gene: .; J gene: TRBJ1-5; clone size: .; CDR3 DNA: TGTGCCAGCAGTGAAACTCCGGGGGCTAGTCAGCCCCAGCATTTT; CDR3 protein: CASSETPGASQPQHF
V gene: TRBV4-3; D gene: .; J gene: TRBJ2-7; clone size: many; CDR3 DNA: TGCGCCAGCAGCCAAGAGACCCTTCCGGGCGAGCAGTACTTC; CDR3 protein: CASSQETLPGEQYF
V gene: TRBV12-3/TRBV12-4; D gene: .; J gene: TRBJ1-1; clone size: .; CDR3 DNA: TGTGCCAGCACCAGGGTAGCCGACACTGAAGCTTTCTTT; CDR3 protein: CASTRVADTEAFF
V gene: TRBV20-1; D gene: .; J gene: TRBJ1-4; clone size: .; CDR3 DNA: TGCAGTGCTAGAGATCCCCGCAGAAACGATGAAAAACTGTTTTTT; CDR3 protein: CSARDPRRNDEKLFF
V gene: TRBV20-1; D gene: .; J gene: TRBJ1-1; clone size: many; CDR3 DNA: TGCAGTGCTAGTCCCCTTCGGGCCAACACTGAAGCTTTCTTT; CDR3 protein: CSASPLRANTEAFF
V gene: TRBV12-3/TRBV12-4; D gene: .; J gene: TRBJ1-5; clone size: few; CDR3 DNA: TGTGCCAGCAGTGGACAGTCCCATCACAAAACGCCCCAGCATTTT; CDR3 protein: CASSGQSHHKTPQHF